The next 4 T cell receptor beta chains were all read from a single sample in a study of shared clonotypes between healthy human individuals. Terminally differentiated effector memory CD45RA+ cells were excluded by CCR7 positive selection of CD45RO-negative cells. The repertoire was sequenced with immunoSEQ multiplex PCR; TCRdb's copy has only in-frame clones and lacks some. The table lists about 820,000 clones, nearly 95% of them singletons. Sequenced: naive CD8+ T cells sorted from blood. Source of these receptors: a man aged 25-45 years in good health.

Details on this clone: An end of the junction differs from the germline gene, which may be a read error. CDR3 amino acids: CSVRDSNNEQFF. The CDR3, as DNA: TGCAGCGTTCGGGACTCCAACAATGAGCAGTTCTTC. The gene calls are TRBV29-1 and TRBJ2-1, with a possible D match to TRBD2 (6 bases). CDR1 is SQVTM and CDR2 is ANQGSEA in the germline V gene. There are 12 residues in the CDR3.

This chain uses TRBV6-5 with TRBJ2-2; D is uncertain. CDR1 is MNHEY and CDR2 is SVGAGI in the germline V gene. V lost 0 bases to trimming and J lost 7 bases, with 9 bases between them. The CDR3 is made up of 14 amino acids. The CDR3 bases are TGTGCCAGCAGTTACTCGATAGGTAGCGGGGAGCTGTTTTTT. It translates to CASSYSIGSGELFF.

The genes are TRBV19 and TRBJ2-1; D might be TRBD1 or TRBD2, each matching 5 bases. The CDR3 is 15 amino acids. CDR1 and CDR2 (germline): LNHDA, SQIVND (reference sequence). V lost 7 bases, J lost 4 bases, and 17 bases lay in between. In nucleotides, the CDR3 is TGTGCCAGTATTGATGAGGGGTCGGGGTACAATGAGCAGTTCTTC. Protein product: CASIDEGSGYNEQFF. Complete variable domain (other parts from reference TRBV19 and TRBJ2-1): DGGITQSPKYLFRKEGQNVTLSCEQNLNHDAMYWYRQDPGQGLRLIYYSQIVNDFQKGDIAEGYSVSREKKESFPLTVTSAQKNPTAFYLCASIDEGSGYNEQFFGPGTRLTVL.

CDR3 region: CASSLGWEQFF. The CDR3, as DNA: TGTGCCAGCAGTTTAGGTTGGGAGCAGTTCTTC. This chain joins TRBV28 and TRBJ2-1; D is uncertain. CDR3 length equals 11 residues. The germline CDR1 and CDR2 sequences are MDHEN and SYDVKM. V was shortened by 2 bases and J by 10 bases, with 6 bases between the two germline ends.